This entry features one T cell receptor beta chain sequence. TCRdb itself ran the RT-PCR reads through MiXCR, one entry per CDR3 protein. The sample lists about 680,000 distinct CDR3 sequences, about 14% seen once, with about 3.9% in the top ten. The CDR3 spans 14 residues. V lost 4 bases, J lost 4 bases, and 11 bases lay in between. The chain combines TRBV12-3 or TRBV12-4 with TRBJ1-5, with D hard to call. The TCR originated in a female donor in good health, serving as a healthy control. Specimen: memory CD4+ T cells from blood. CDR3 sequence (DNA): TGTGCCAGCAGTTCGCAGGCAGCTAATCAGCCCCAGCATTTT. It translates to CASSSQAANQPQHF.